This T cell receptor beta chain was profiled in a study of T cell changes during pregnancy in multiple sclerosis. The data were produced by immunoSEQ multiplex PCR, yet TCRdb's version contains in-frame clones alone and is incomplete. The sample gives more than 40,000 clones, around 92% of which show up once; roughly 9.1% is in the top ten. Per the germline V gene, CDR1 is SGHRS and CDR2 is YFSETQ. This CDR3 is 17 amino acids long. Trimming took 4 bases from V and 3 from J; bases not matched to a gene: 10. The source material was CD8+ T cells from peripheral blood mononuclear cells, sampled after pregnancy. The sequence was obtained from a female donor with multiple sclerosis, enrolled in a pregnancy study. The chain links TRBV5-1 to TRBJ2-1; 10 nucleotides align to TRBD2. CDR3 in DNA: TGCGCCAGCAGCCCCCCGCACGGGACTAGCGTCTACAATGAGCAGTTCTTC. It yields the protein CASSPPHGTSVYNEQFF.